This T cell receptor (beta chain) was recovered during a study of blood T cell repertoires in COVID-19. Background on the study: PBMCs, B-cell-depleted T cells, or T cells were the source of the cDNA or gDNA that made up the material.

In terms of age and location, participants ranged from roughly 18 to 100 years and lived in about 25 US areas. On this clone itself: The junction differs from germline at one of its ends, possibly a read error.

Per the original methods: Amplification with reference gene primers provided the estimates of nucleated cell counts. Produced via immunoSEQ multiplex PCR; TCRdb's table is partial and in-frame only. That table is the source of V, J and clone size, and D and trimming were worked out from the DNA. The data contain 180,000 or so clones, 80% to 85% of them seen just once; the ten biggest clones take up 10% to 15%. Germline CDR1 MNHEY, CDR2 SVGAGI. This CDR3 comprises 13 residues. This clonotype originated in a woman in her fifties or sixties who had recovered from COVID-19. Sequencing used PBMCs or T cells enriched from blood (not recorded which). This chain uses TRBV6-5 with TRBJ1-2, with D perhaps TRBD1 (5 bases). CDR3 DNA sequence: TGTGCCAGCAGTGACTCTTTTAGGGGTGGCTACACCTTC. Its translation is CASSDSFRGGYTF.